This TCR beta chain is drawn from a study of early T cells in non-severe SARS-CoV-2 infection. TCRdb called the 5' RACE reads again in MiXCR, with one record for every CDR3 protein. Seen here are tens of thousands of distinct CDR3 sequences, over 8% observed once, and the top ten hold about a sixth. Germline assignment: CDR1 DFQATT and CDR2 SNEGSKA (reference sequence). The CDR3 consists of 11 residues. Trimming cost V 3 bases and J 9 bases, with 9 bases left between them. This clonotype came up many times. The genes are TRBV20-1 and TRBJ2-1; D ambiguous. This TCR came from an adult who was a healthcare worker with PCR-confirmed SARS-CoV-2 infection or an uninfected control (not recorded which). The material sequenced was whole blood, taken at baseline. DNA for the CDR3: TGCAGTGCTAGTATTTTCCGTGAGCAGTTCTTC. Its protein is CSASIFREQFF.